The sequence of this T cell receptor beta chain was determined in a study of shared clonotypes between healthy human individuals. Study-wide findings and caveats: Generation probability values for non-shared clonotypes were lower than those for clonotypes shared by all four donors.

Donors included only healthy HIV-negative adults lacking recent acute infections or vaccinations. CD4+ cells yielded CD45RA+ naive and CD45RA-negative memory subsets. The authors ran the assay at deep level. Profiling relied on immunoSEQ multiplex PCR, and the TCRdb table lists in-frame clones only, not all of them. There are 2 million to 3 million clones in the sample; 80% to 95% occur only once, and 0.36% lies in the top ten. Note on this clone: Its antigen is unidentified.

The germline gives CDR1 MNHNY, CDR2 SVGAGI (reference sequence). The CDR3 has 15 amino acids. With V trimmed by 6 bases and J by 4 bases, 11 bases remained unmatched. This TCR came from a man younger than 35 in good health. Some clones in this sample may be carry-over from other donors' samples. The chain has TRBV6-6 and TRBJ1-1; TRBD1 matches at 7 bases. The sample consisted of naive CD4+ T cells from PBMCs. Regarding subset: CD45RA+ positively selected. CDR3 sequence: CASRPGTVVITEAFF. In DNA, the CDR3 is TGTGCCAGCAGACCCGGGACAGTCGTTATCACTGAAGCTTTCTTT.